This is a list of T cell receptor beta chains from one sample in a study of shared clonotypes between healthy human individuals. TCRdb's table, derived via immunoSEQ multiplex PCR, lists solely in-frame clones and lacks some. The sample has roughly 640,000 clones, about 74% seen once. Sequenced sample: memory CD4+ T cells sorted from blood. The receptors stem from a woman aged 25 to 45 in good health. CDR3s include the opening cysteine and the closing phenylalanine or tryptophan. The order of the fields is V gene, clone size, J gene, D gene, CDR3 protein, CDR3 DNA. A D gene is named only where the DNA matches it firmly. Only some rows state a clone size, as once, few, many or a class for expanded clones.

TRBV6-5	-	TRBJ2-2	TRBD2	CASQRDYTGELFF	TGTGCCAGCCAGCGGGACTACACCGGGGAGCTGTTTTTT
TRBV28	-	TRBJ2-7	-	CASRDSRGWGYEQYF	TGTGCCAGCAGAGATAGCAGGGGATGGGGCTACGAGCAGTACTTC
TRBV19	-	TRBJ2-5	-	CARGQGRGAQYF	TGTGCCCGGGGGCAGGGACGAGGGGCCCAGTACTTC
TRBV5-4	few	TRBJ2-1	-	CASSLVGIDEQFF	TGTGCCAGCAGCTTGGTAGGGATAGATGAGCAGTTCTTC
TRBV5-6	-	TRBJ2-2	-	CASSFGSVRANTGELFF	TGTGCCAGCAGCTTTGGAAGCGTGAGAGCGAACACCGGGGAGCTGTTTTTT
TRBV30	-	TRBJ2-7	TRBD2	CAWSAGGNEYEQYF	TGTGCCTGGAGTGCCGGGGGGAACGAGTACGAGCAGTACTTC
TRBV18	-	TRBJ1-1	-	CASSPRGDMNTEAFF	TGTGCCAGCTCACCACGTGGGGATATGAACACTGAAGCTTTCTTT
TRBV10-2	-	TRBJ2-6	-	CASWDGGSGANVLTF	TGCGCCAGCTGGGACGGGGGCTCTGGGGCCAACGTCCTGACTTTC
TRBV28	-	TRBJ2-3	-	CASSLQKGDTQYF	TGTGCCAGCAGCCTACAGAAGGGGGATACGCAGTATTTT
TRBV5-1	-	TRBJ1-4	TRBD1	CASSFGTGVGTNEKLFF	TGCGCCAGCAGCTTCGGGACAGGGGTTGGAACTAATGAAAAACTGTTTTTT
TRBV18	-	TRBJ2-1	-	CASSASGKSSYNEQFF	TGTGCCAGCTCCGCCTCGGGGAAGAGCTCCTACAATGAGCAGTTCTTC
TRBV6-5	-	TRBJ1-1	-	CASSYSPDLEAFF	TGTGCCAGCAGTTACTCGCCCGACCTTGAAGCTTTCTTT
TRBV7-6	-	TRBJ2-1	-	CASSLNFGSSYNEQFF	TGTGCCAGCAGCTTAAATTTCGGGAGCTCCTACAATGAGCAGTTCTTC
TRBV5-4	-	TRBJ2-1	TRBD2	CASSLYSGSFSGNEQFF	TGTGCCAGCAGCCTGTATAGCGGGAGCTTCTCTGGGAATGAGCAGTTCTTC
TRBV28	-	TRBJ1-5	-	CASSFQNRQPQHF	TGTGCCAGCAGTTTTCAGAACCGTCAGCCCCAGCATTTT
TRBV10-2	few	TRBJ2-7	-	CAGRSPRREQYF	TGCGCCGGCAGATCCCCGCGACGCGAGCAGTACTTC
TRBV5-6	few	TRBJ1-2	-	CASSFLGGYTF	TGTGCCAGCAGCTTTCTAGGCGGCTACACCTTC
TRBV2	-	TRBJ2-1	TRBD2	CASSEAELAGDNEQFF	TGTGCCAGCAGTGAAGCGGAACTAGCGGGGGACAATGAGCAGTTCTTC
TRBV27	-	TRBJ2-7	-	CASSSNPLYEQYF	TGTGCCAGCAGTTCTAACCCGCTCTACGAGCAGTACTTC
TRBV18	-	TRBJ2-7	-	CASSPLGERDEQYF	TGTGCCAGCTCACCGCTCGGGGAGAGGGACGAGCAGTACTTC
TRBV4-2	-	TRBJ1-1	-	CASSWGGTINTEAFF	TGTGCCAGCAGCTGGGGTGGGACAATAAACACTGAAGCTTTCTTT
TRBV25-1	-	TRBJ2-7	-	CASSSLTGAGNEQYF	TGTGCCAGCAGTTCCCTCACGGGGGCGGGCAACGAGCAGTACTTC
TRBV5-1	-	TRBJ2-2	-	CASNTGTQGGELFF	TGCGCCAGCAACACCGGGACACAGGGCGGGGAGCTGTTTTTT
TRBV7-3	-	TRBJ2-1	-	CASSLGLHNEQFF	TGTGCCAGCAGCCTCGGACTGCACAATGAGCAGTTCTTC
TRBV28	-	TRBJ2-1	TRBD2	CAGGSRLAGRYNEQFF	TGTGCCGGGGGGAGTCGGCTAGCGGGAAGGTACAATGAGCAGTTCTTC
TRBV11-2	-	TRBJ1-5	TRBD1	CASSPGPQGTSNQPQHF	TGTGCCAGCAGCCCAGGACCACAGGGGACGAGCAATCAGCCCCAGCATTTT
TRBV2	-	TRBJ2-3	-	CASQQRVRTDTQYF	TGTGCCAGCCAGCAGCGGGTCCGCACAGATACGCAGTATTTT
TRBV11-2	-	TRBJ2-5	-	CASRRPGRRQETQYF	TGTGCCAGCAGACGACCGGGCCGTAGGCAAGAGACCCAGTACTTC
TRBV28	-	TRBJ2-3	TRBD2	CASSLAGGLSDTQYF	TGTGCCAGCAGTTTAGCGGGAGGGTTGTCAGATACGCAGTATTTT
TRBV10-3	once	TRBJ1-5	-	CAISDLGGRHEPQHF	TGTGCCATCAGTGACCTCGGAGGGAGACATGAGCCCCAGCATTTT
TRBV18	once	TRBJ2-5	-	CASSPGMPLSGETQYF	TGTGCCAGCTCACCAGGGATGCCACTCTCAGGGGAGACCCAGTACTTC
TRBV7-9	-	TRBJ2-5	TRBD2	CASSEPGLAGGSQETQYF	TGTGCCAGCAGCGAACCGGGACTAGCGGGAGGCTCTCAAGAGACCCAGTACTTC
TRBV6-1	-	TRBJ1-5	-	CASSPPTDDNQPQHF	TGTGCCAGCAGTCCACCAACCGACGACAATCAGCCCCAGCATTTT
TRBV18	-	TRBJ1-1	-	CASSPRSMKNTEAFF	TGTGCCAGCTCACCAAGGAGCATGAAGAACACTGAAGCTTTCTTT
TRBV27	-	TRBJ2-3	TRBD2	CASSFMTSGTDTQYF	TGTGCCAGCAGTTTCATGACTAGCGGCACAGATACGCAGTATTTT
TRBV29-1	-	TRBJ2-3	TRBD2	CSVDSGRVRSTDTQYF	TGCAGCGTTGATAGCGGGAGGGTCAGAAGCACAGATACGCAGTATTTT